This passage covers 25 T cell receptor beta chains from one sample sequenced in a study of patients and donors after allogeneic stem cell transplantation. TCRdb independently ran MiXCR on the RT-PCR reads; one entry per CDR3 protein. The sample yields about 40,000 distinct CDR3 sequences, roughly 30% seen once. Input material: blood, either unsorted or a sorted T cell fraction (not recorded which). The receptors originated from a human donor who was either an allogeneic HSCT recipient or a stem cell or donor lymphocyte infusion donor (not recorded which). It is not recorded whose cells these are; they may come from a transplant donor.

The rearrangement joins TRBV7-9 to TRBJ1-1, with D possibly being TRBD1 (6 bases). CDR1 and CDR2 (germline): SEHNR, FQNEAQ (reference sequence). V lost 3 bases, J lost 7 bases, and 12 bases lay in between. This CDR3 is 13 amino acids long. The CDR3, as DNA: TGTGCCAGCAGCTTTTCGGGGGCGGATGAAGCTTTCTTT. Translated: CASSFSGADEAFF. Full variable domain (remainder filled in from reference TRBV7-9 and TRBJ1-1): DTGVSQNPRHKITKRGQNVTFRCDPISEHNRLYWYRQTLGQGPEFLTYFQNEAQLEKSRLLSDRFSAERPKGSFSTLEIQRTEQGDSAMYLCASSFSGADEAFFGQGTRLTVV.

This clonotype was seen more than once but under ten times. The J gene is TRBJ2-7, the V gene TRBV4-3, with D perhaps TRBD1 (6 bases). Germline CDR1 and CDR2: LGHNA and YSLEER. Trimming took 0 bases from V and 1 from J, leaving 19 bases between them. This CDR3 contains 18 residues. For the CDR3, the DNA is TGCGCCAGCAGCCAAGATCGGGGAACAGGGTTTCGTTCCTACGAGCAGTACTTC. This sequence encodes CASSQDRGTGFRSYEQYF.

This clonotype was seen ten or more times. The V call is TRBV29-1, the J call TRBJ1-2; perhaps TRBD1 as D (5 bases). CDR1 SQVTM and CDR2 ANQGSEA come from the germline V gene. V was cut by 4 bases and J by 8 bases, with 14 bases left in between. The length of the CDR3 is 12 residues. CDR3 coding DNA: TGCAGCGTTGCGGCCGGGGGTAAAGGCTACACCTTC. The encoded protein is CSVAAGGKGYTF.

This clonotype was found a few times. The V call is TRBV7-2, the J call TRBJ2-1; TRBD2 might be the D (6 bases). The ends were cut back, 7 bases at V and 7 bases at J, with 11 bases in the middle. Germline V gene sequence: CDR1 SGHTA, CDR2 FQGNSA. The CDR3 spans 12 residues. The CDR3 loop is CASNLGGNEQFF. CDR3 coding DNA: TGTGCCAGCAACCTCGGGGGAAATGAGCAGTTCTTC. Variable domain in full (rest from reference TRBV7-2 and TRBJ2-1): GAGVSQSPSNKVTEKGKDVELRCDPISGHTALYWYRQSLGQGLEFLIYFQGNSAPDKSGLPSDRFSAERTGGSVSTLTIQRTQQEDSAVYLCASNLGGNEQFFGPGTRLTVL.

This rearrangement joins TRBV15 to TRBJ1-2; TRBD1 is a possible D gene (6 bases). Trimming took off 2 bases at V and 5 bases at J, with 18 bases between the two ends. This CDR3 comprises 16 residues. The germline CDR1 and CDR2 sequences are LNHNV and YYDKDF (reference sequence). The CDR3, as DNA: TGTGCCACCAGCAGAACCTATGGGGGCGAGTGGTATGGCTACACCTTC. It specifies CATSRTYGGEWYGYTF.

The chain employs TRBV4-1 and TRBJ2-3, with 8 nucleotides matching TRBD2. J lost 15 bases, V lost 1 base, and 15 bases had no gene match. The germline CDR1 and CDR2 sequences are MGHRA and YSYEKL. This CDR3 has 15 residues. CDR3 sequence (DNA): TGCGCCAGCAGCCAAGTTCCCCCCTCCGGGACTAGGCGCTATTTT. Its translation is CASSQVPPSGTRRYF.

This clonotype has a count of ten or more. This chain uses TRBV7-9 with TRBJ2-2; maybe TRBD2 (5 bases). The CDR3 has 12 amino acids. Germline values: CDR1 SEHNR, CDR2 FQNEAQ (reference sequence). The V gene lost 4 bases and the J gene lost 9 bases, with 9 bases spanning the gap. The CDR3 nucleotides read TGTGCCAGCAGCTCGGGGTTTTGGGAGCTGTTTTTT. Translating it yields CASSSGFWELFF.

The chain employs TRBV12-3 or TRBV12-4 and TRBJ2-1; 9 bases fit TRBD1. The V and J ends lost 8 bases and 3 bases, in that order; junction bases with no gene match: 11. This CDR3 contains 16 residues. The CDR3, as DNA: TGTGCCAGCTCCCCCGACCGGACAGGGGACTACAATGAGCAGTTCTTC. This translates into CASSPDRTGDYNEQFF.

The J gene is TRBJ2-1, the V gene TRBV9, with 8 bases identical to TRBD1. V shed 4 bases and J 6 bases; nucleotides not matched to a gene: 9. The germline V gene encodes CDR1 SGDLS and CDR2 YYNGEE. The CDR3 length is 15 residues. CDR3 amino acids: CASSTKTGVGNEQFF. The CDR3 region has the DNA TGTGCCAGCAGCACAAAGACAGGGGTGGGCAATGAGCAGTTCTTC.

The chain couples TRBV18 to TRBJ2-7; possibly TRBD1 for D (5 bases). Germline V lookup: CDR1 KGHSH, CDR2 LQKENI. The CDR3 is 15 residues long. The V end was cut by 6 bases, the J end by 2 bases, with 17 bases between. The CDR3 reads CASSPFRVGAYEQYF. The CDR3 nucleotides are TGTGCCAGCTCGCCCTTCAGGGTTGGCGCCTACGAGCAGTACTTC.

This clonotype has just a few counts. The genes are TRBV20-1 and TRBJ2-3; 8 bases line up with TRBD2. This CDR3 contains 14 residues. The V gene end was trimmed by 6 bases and the J gene end by 2 bases; junction bases not matched to a gene: 7. CDR1 is DFQATT and CDR2 is SNEGSKA in the germline V gene (reference sequence). CDR3 in amino acids: CSADIAGPTDTQYF. For the CDR3, the DNA is TGCAGTGCGGATATAGCGGGGCCCACAGATACGCAGTATTTT.

The chain has TRBV12-3 or TRBV12-4 and TRBJ1-2; D is possibly TRBD1 (6 bases). CDR3 length: 16 residues. V was shortened by 6 bases and J by 1 base, with 18 bases between the two germline ends. The CDR3 region is CASSPPGGRVNYGYTF. The CDR3 nucleotides are TGTGCCAGCAGCCCTCCCGGGGGGCGAGTTAACTATGGCTACACCTTC.

The rearrangement joins TRBV6-6 to TRBJ2-7; 10 nucleotides match TRBD2. Germline values: CDR1 MNHNY, CDR2 SVGAGI (reference sequence). This CDR3 is built from 14 residues. With 5 bases clipped from V and 4 bases from J, the junction kept 5 bases outside the gene matches. This chain's CDR3 is CASSRTSGEYEQYF. The CDR3 coding sequence is TGTGCCAGCAGTAGGACTAGCGGAGAGTACGAGCAGTACTTC.

The chain joins TRBV28 to TRBJ1-5, with no clear D. V was clipped by 4 bases and J by 0 bases, with 10 bases between them. This CDR3 has 15 amino acids. CDR1 and CDR2 from the germline V gene are MDHEN and SYDVKM. The CDR3 DNA reads TGTGCCAGCAGTTCCCCCGGCGGTAGCAATCAGCCCCAGCATTTT. Protein product: CASSSPGGSNQPQHF.

The sample holds many counts of this clonotype. The CDR3 here is CATSGNSNSNQPQHF. DNA of the CDR3: TGTGCCACCAGTGGAAACAGCAATAGCAATCAGCCCCAGCATTTT. The V and J genes are TRBV24-1 and TRBJ1-5; no clear D gene. The V end lost 5 bases, the J end lost 0 bases, and 10 bases lay between the germline ends. This CDR3 spans 15 amino acids. Germline V lookup: CDR1 KGHDR, CDR2 SFDVKD.

This clonotype was counted ten times or more. The chain joins TRBV16 to TRBJ1-3; 10 bases agree with TRBD1. With V trimmed by 2 bases and J by 8 bases, 6 bases remained unmatched. The CDR3 covers 15 residues. Germline V gene sequence: CDR1 KGHSY, CDR2 FQNENV. The CDR3 is CASSQAGTGVDTIYF. CDR3 bases: TGTGCCAGCAGCCAAGCCGGGACAGGGGTAGACACCATATATTTT.

The rearrangement joins TRBV18 to TRBJ2-7; TRBD1 aligns across 8 bases. Per the germline V gene, CDR1 is KGHSH and CDR2 is LQKENI. The CDR3 has 14 amino acids. The J segment lost 12 bases and the V segment lost 6 bases, leaving 16 bases of the junction unmatched. The CDR3 here is CASSLGTGFYNPYF. CDR3 in DNA: TGTGCCAGCTCCCTTGGGACAGGCTTCTATAATCCGTACTTC.

The chain recombines TRBV7-2 with TRBJ2-3, with D possibly being TRBD2 (5 bases). CDR3 length equals 14 residues. V was clipped by 3 bases and J by 4 bases, with 11 bases between them. Looked up from germline, CDR1 is SGHTA and CDR2 is FQGNSA. As DNA, the CDR3 is TGTGCCAGCAGCTTGACCTCGGGGTCAGATACGCAGTATTTT. Translating it yields CASSLTSGSDTQYF.

This clonotype was seen a few times. V gene TRBV29-1 combines with J gene TRBJ2-5; D tentatively reads TRBD1 or TRBD2 (7 bases each). The CDR3 totals 12 residues. From germline, CDR1 is SQVTM and CDR2 ANQGSEA. V gave up 7 bases and J gave up 3 bases, with 12 bases separating them. DNA for the CDR3: TGCAGCGGATCAGGGGGGGAAGAGACCCAGTACTTC. This sequence encodes CSGSGGEETQYF.

The J gene is TRBJ1-2, the V gene TRBV29-1, with 7 bases identical to TRBD1. J gave up 5 bases and V 4 bases, and 7 bases lay outside the gene matches. Per germline, CDR1 SQVTM and CDR2 ANQGSEA. This CDR3 is 13 amino acids long. The CDR3 is CSVGTGLLYGYTF. In DNA form, the CDR3 reads TGCAGCGTTGGGACAGGCTTATTATATGGCTACACCTTC.

The V gene is TRBV5-1, the J gene TRBJ1-1; D not resolved. Germline CDR1 reads SGHRS; CDR2 reads YFSETQ. CDR3 length: 12 residues. V lost 2 bases, J lost 3 bases, and 5 bases lay in between. The CDR3 region is CASSLRDTEAFF. The CDR3 DNA reads TGCGCCAGCAGCTTACGGGACACTGAAGCTTTCTTT.

V gene TRBV12-3 or TRBV12-4 combines with J gene TRBJ2-5, with TRBD1 identical over 10 bases. V trimming: 3 bases; J trimming: 3 bases; junction bases outside the gene matches: 16. The CDR3 length is 19 residues. The DNA of the CDR3 is TGTGCCAGCAGTTTTATAATTAGGACGGGACAGGGGTGGGAAGAGACCCAGTACTTC. Translation: CASSFIIRTGQGWEETQYF.

V and J are TRBV20-1 and TRBJ1-1; perhaps TRBD1 as D (6 bases). The CDR3 is 12 residues long. The V and J ends lost 1 base and 8 bases respectively, with 11 bases between them. In germline, CDR1 is DFQATT, CDR2 SNEGSKA (reference sequence). The CDR3 DNA reads as TGCAGTGCTAGAGGAGGGACACGGGAAGCTTTCTTT. Its protein product is CSARGGTREAFF.

This clonotype occurred many times. This sequence joins TRBV10-3 and TRBJ1-1; 9 bases are shared with TRBD1. There are 13 residues in the CDR3. Per the germline V gene, CDR1 is ENHRY and CDR2 is SYGVKD. Trimming cost V 5 bases and J 5 bases; bases outside gene matches: 3. The CDR3 sequence is CAISWTGDTEAFF. The DNA for the CDR3 is TGTGCCATCAGTTGGACAGGGGATACTGAAGCTTTCTTT.

This clonotype was counted a few times. The chain combines TRBV11-2 with TRBJ1-2; perhaps TRBD1 as D (5 bases). The V end was cut by 1 base, the J end by 6 bases, with 12 bases between. The germline V gene has CDR1 SGHAT and CDR2 FQNNGV. This CDR3 contains 14 residues. The CDR3 sequence is CASSLAGRSNGYTF. In DNA, the CDR3 is TGTGCCAGCAGCTTAGCAGGGAGGTCGAATGGCTACACCTTC.